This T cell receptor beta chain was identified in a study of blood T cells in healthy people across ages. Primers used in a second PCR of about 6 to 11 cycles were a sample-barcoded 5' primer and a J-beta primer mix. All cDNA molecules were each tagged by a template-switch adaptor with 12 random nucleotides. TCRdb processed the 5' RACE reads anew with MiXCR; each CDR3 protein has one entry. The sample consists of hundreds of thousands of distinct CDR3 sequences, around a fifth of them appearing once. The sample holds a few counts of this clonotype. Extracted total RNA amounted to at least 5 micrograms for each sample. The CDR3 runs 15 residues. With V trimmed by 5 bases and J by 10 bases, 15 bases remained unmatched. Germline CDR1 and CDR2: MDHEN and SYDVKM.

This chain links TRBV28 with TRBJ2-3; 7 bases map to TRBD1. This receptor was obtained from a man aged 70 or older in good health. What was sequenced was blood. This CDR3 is CASSPSDQDRVAQYF. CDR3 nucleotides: TGTGCCAGCAGTCCTTCCGACCAAGACAGGGTAGCGCAGTATTTT.